These 28 T cell receptor beta chains were sequenced from one sample in a study of T-cell reconstitution after alpha-beta-depleted transplantation in children. Unique molecular identifiers featured in how the TCRbeta library was prepared. A single record per CDR3 protein comes from TCRdb applying MiXCR to the PCR reads. The sample lists about 980,000 distinct CDR3 sequences, about 26% occurring once. The sample consisted of PBMCs, mostly from graft donor cells, taken 360 days after TCRalphabeta/CD19-depleted stem cell transplant. Every receptor here comes from a boy under two years old who had a stem cell transplant for SCID, so the T cells may come from the graft donor.

This chain uses TRBV7-9 with TRBJ2-7, with unresolved D. Germline V gives CDR1 SEHNR, CDR2 FQNEAQ (reference sequence). Deletions cut 4 bases from V and 0 bases from J, with 13 bases between. This CDR3 comprises 15 residues. As DNA, the CDR3 is TGTGCCAGCAGCTCTCAAGGACGAAACTCCTACGAGCAGTACTTC. Its protein is CASSSQGRNSYEQYF.

J is TRBJ2-1 and V is TRBV2; either TRBD1 or TRBD2 may fit D (6 bases each). V gave up 7 bases and J gave up 7 bases, with 14 bases separating them. The germline V gene has CDR1 SNHLY and CDR2 FYNNEI. This CDR3 is 13 amino acids long. CDR3 nucleotide sequence: TGTGCCAGCATTTTCGGGGGCCGGAATGAGCAGTTCTTC. This encodes CASIFGGRNEQFF.

The chain combines TRBV6-5 with TRBJ1-1; D call uncertain. Germline V lookup: CDR1 MNHEY, CDR2 SVGAGI. V lost 2 bases and J lost 4, with 8 bases in between. This CDR3 has 13 residues. The CDR3 region is CASSYLKGTEAFF. The DNA of the CDR3 is TGTGCCAGCAGTTACCTAAAGGGCACTGAAGCTTTCTTT.

This clonotype came up a few times. This rearrangement joins TRBV5-1 to TRBJ2-3; D is perhaps TRBD1 (6 bases). The CDR3 covers 14 residues. Germline-derived CDR1 and CDR2 are SGHRS and YFSETQ. Trimming removed 5 bases from V and 2 bases from J, with 12 bases in between. For the CDR3, the DNA is TGCGCCAGCAGACAGGACAGAGCCACAGATACGCAGTATTTT. This translates into CASRQDRATDTQYF.

The chain is built from TRBV2 and TRBJ2-5, with a weak D call TRBD1 (8 bases). V shed 5 bases and J shed 9 bases, with 13 bases lying between them. CDR3 size: 12 residues. The germline gives CDR1 SNHLY, CDR2 FYNNEI. The CDR3 loop is CASSTGGGAQYF. As DNA, the CDR3 is TGTGCCAGCAGTACAGGGGGGGGGGCCCAGTACTTC.

CDR3 bases: TGCGCCAGCAGGGACCGGACTAGCGGGGGGACGCTGCCCCTCACAGATACGCAGTATTTT. Encoded protein: CASRDRTSGGTLPLTDTQYF. The rearrangement links TRBV5-1 to TRBJ2-3, with TRBD2 matching over 14 bases. The CDR3 has 20 residues. Germline CDR1 is SGHRS and CDR2 is YFSETQ. After removal of 5 bases from V and 2 bases from J, the junction contained 16 bases not matched to a gene. Drawing the rest from reference TRBV5-1 and TRBJ2-3, the complete variable domain is KAGVTQTPRYLIKTRGQQVTLSCSPISGHRSVSWYQQTPGQGLQFLFEYFSETQRNKGNFPGRFSGRQFSNSRSEMNVSTLELGDSALYLCASRDRTSGGTLPLTDTQYFGPGTRLTVL.

This clonotype was observed a handful of times. This sequence joins TRBV12-3 or TRBV12-4 and TRBJ2-7; D possibly corresponds to TRBD1 (6 bases). This CDR3 is built from 15 residues. The germline V and J ends were trimmed by 5 bases and 0 bases, with 14 bases remaining between them. The CDR3 nucleotides are TGTGCCAGCAGTAAACTCAGGGGTAGCTCCTACGAGCAGTACTTC. Translating gives CASSKLRGSSYEQYF.

The rearrangement joins TRBV18 to TRBJ1-1; D not resolved. Trimming took 3 bases from V and 4 from J, leaving 15 bases between them. Germline assignment: CDR1 KGHSH and CDR2 LQKENI. This CDR3 is built from 15 residues. The CDR3 nucleotides are TGTGCCAGCTCACCGTTACAAGATTGGATCACTGAAGCTTTCTTT. As protein: CASSPLQDWITEAFF.

This sequence joins TRBV3-1 and TRBJ2-1; D remains unclear. Germline V lookup: CDR1 LGHDT, CDR2 YNNKEL (reference sequence). The ends were cut back, 1 base at V and 4 bases at J, with 5 bases in the middle. The CDR3 spans 13 residues. CDR3 bases: TGTGCCAGCAGCCAAGCGTGGTACAATGAGCAGTTCTTC. Translation gives CASSQAWYNEQFF.

The V and J genes are TRBV4-1 and TRBJ2-5, with 7 positions matching TRBD2. This CDR3 comprises 18 residues. Germline CDR1 is MGHRA and CDR2 is YSYEKL. Unmatched junction bases numbered 19, after V lost 4 bases and J lost 5 bases. This chain's CDR3 is CASSPVGLAAQAGETQYF. The CDR3 DNA reads as TGCGCCAGCAGCCCAGTGGGGCTAGCGGCTCAAGCCGGGGAGACCCAGTACTTC.

The sample holds a few counts of this clonotype. V is TRBV27 and J is TRBJ2-7; 8 bases line up with TRBD1. CDR1 is MNHEY and CDR2 is SMNVEV in the germline V gene (reference sequence). V lost 6 bases to trimming and J lost 1 base; unmatched junction nucleotides: 8. This CDR3 comprises 15 residues. The CDR3 sequence: CASRGTGGGSYEQYF. The DNA for the CDR3 is TGTGCCAGCAGAGGAACAGGGGGTGGTTCCTACGAGCAGTACTTC.

The chain links TRBV4-1 to TRBJ1-1, with 7 bases fitting TRBD1. CDR3 size: 15 residues. Trimming cost V 7 bases and J 4 bases; bases outside gene matches: 12. Germline V gives CDR1 MGHRA, CDR2 YSYEKL. This chain's CDR3 is CASMGNRAGGTEAFF. CDR3 in DNA: TGCGCCAGCATGGGGAACCGCGCAGGGGGCACTGAAGCTTTCTTT.

The chain is built from TRBV6-1 and TRBJ2-6; unclear D gene. Germline CDR1 is MNHNS and CDR2 is SASEGT. The CDR3 consists of 19 residues. V was clipped by 3 bases and J by 3 bases, with 21 bases between them. The CDR3 DNA is TGTGCCAGCAGTGAGGTGGGGATCACCATGGTAGGTGGGGCCAACGTCCTGACTTTC. It yields the protein CASSEVGITMVGGANVLTF.

The chain combines TRBV30 with TRBJ2-5; no firm D call. Germline loops: CDR1 GTSNPN, CDR2 SVGIG (reference sequence). V was trimmed by 0 bases and J by 5 bases, leaving 7 bases between them. CDR3 length: 12 amino acids. The DNA of the CDR3 is TGTGCCTGGAGTGTACGGTTGGAGACCCAGTACTTC. This codes for CAWSVRLETQYF. Full variable domain (remainder filled in from reference TRBV30 and TRBJ2-5): SQTIHQWPATLVQPVGSPLSLECTVEGTSNPNLYWYRQAAGRGLQLLFYSVGIGQISSEVPQNLSASRPQDRQFILSSKKLLLSDSGFYLCAWSVRLETQYFGPGTRLLVL.

The chain links TRBV7-3 to TRBJ2-1; TRBD2 matches 13 bases. Looked up from germline, CDR1 is SGHTA and CDR2 is FQGTGA. The CDR3 runs to 18 residues. V dropped 2 bases and J dropped 8; count of bases not matched to a gene: 12. CDR3: CASSLEGGLAGAWHEQFF. DNA of the CDR3: TGTGCCAGCAGCTTAGAGGGAGGACTAGCGGGGGCGTGGCATGAGCAGTTCTTC.

The chain carries TRBV12-3 or TRBV12-4 and TRBJ1-1; D might be TRBD1 (6 bases). The CDR3 sequence is 16 residues long. V lost 3 bases to trimming and J lost 1 base, with 15 bases between them. As DNA, the CDR3 is TGTGCCAGCAGTTTCTCGGGGGGCGGGAAGAACACTGAAGCTTTCTTT. Amino acids: CASSFSGGGKNTEAFF.

In its sample, this clonotype was seen a few times. The CDR3 region has the DNA TGTGCCAGCAGCGTAGCTTCGGAGGGGGCGGGCCGGGGCTACACCTTC. It yields the protein CASSVASEGAGRGYTF. The chain carries TRBV9 and TRBJ1-2; 7 positions match TRBD1. The CDR3 has 16 residues. Germline CDR1 reads SGDLS; CDR2 reads YYNGEE. The V gene end was trimmed by 0 bases and the J gene end by 8 bases; junction bases not matched to a gene: 13.

This clonotype was seen more than once but under ten times. The chain combines TRBV6-2 or TRBV6-3 with TRBJ1-1; tentative D call: TRBD1 (5 bases). Germline V CDR1 and CDR2: MNHEY, SVGEGT. V was clipped by 11 bases and J by 1 base, with 11 bases between them. The CDR3 covers 12 residues. The CDR3 here is CASMGGNTEAFF. The CDR3 DNA sequence: TGTGCCTCCATGGGGGGGAACACTGAAGCTTTCTTT.

This clonotype was counted only a few times. This chain links TRBV29-1 with TRBJ2-5; 7 nucleotides agree with TRBD1. Germline V gives CDR1 SQVTM, CDR2 ANQGSEA. J was trimmed by 7 bases and V by 7 bases; bases with no gene match: 15. This CDR3 contains 14 residues. The CDR3 protein is CSAYTDRVASTQYF. Here the CDR3 DNA reads TGCAGCGCCTACACCGACAGGGTGGCCTCGACCCAGTACTTC.

V and J are TRBV7-9 and TRBJ1-5; possible D gene TRBD1, 6 bases. Germline V gene data show CDR1 as SEHNR and CDR2 as FQNEAQ (reference sequence). V lost 5 bases and J lost 6, with 17 bases in between. This CDR3 is built from 15 residues. Here the CDR3 DNA reads TGTGCCAGCAGCCCGGGATGGGGGCGTGCTCAGCCCCAGCATTTT. This sequence encodes CASSPGWGRAQPQHF.

This clonotype showed up just a few times. The chain joins TRBV5-6 to TRBJ2-3; D is unclear. This CDR3 comprises 11 residues. Germline CDR1 is SGHDT and CDR2 is YYEEEE. With 2 bases removed from V and 6 bases from J, the gap between germline ends came to 4 bases. The CDR3 loop is CASSFYDTQYF. Here the CDR3 DNA reads TGTGCCAGCAGCTTTTACGATACGCAGTATTTT. Supplemented by reference TRBV5-6 and TRBJ2-3, the full variable domain reads DAGVTQSPTHLIKTRGQQVTLRCSPKSGHDTVSWYQQALGQGPQFIFQYYEEEERQRGNFPDRFSGHQFPNYSSELNVNALLLGDSALYLCASSFYDTQYFGPGTRLTVL.

This rearrangement joins TRBV5-1 to TRBJ2-5; D remains ambiguous. The V gene lost 0 bases and the J gene lost 5 bases, with 8 bases spanning the gap. Looked up from germline, CDR1 is SGHRS and CDR2 is YFSETQ. The CDR3 is made up of 13 amino acids. The CDR3 nucleotides are TGCGCCAGCAGCTTGGATATCTTGGAGACCCAGTACTTC. The encoded protein is CASSLDILETQYF.

The chain links TRBV20-1 to TRBJ2-5, with 8 bases lining up with TRBD1. The germline V gene encodes CDR1 DFQATT and CDR2 SNEGSKA (reference sequence). V shed 2 bases, J shed 7 bases, and the junction held 9 bases outside the gene matches. This CDR3 spans 14 amino acids. CDR3 protein: CSARQRQGAVTQYF. In DNA form, the CDR3 reads TGCAGTGCTAGACAGCGGCAGGGGGCCGTGACCCAGTACTTC.

Note on this clonotype: An end of the junction does not agree with germline; a read error may underlie this. This chain links TRBV5-4 with TRBJ1-4, with TRBD1 matching 7 bases. This CDR3 region has 19 residues. CDR1 is SGHNT and CDR2 is YYREEE in the germline V gene (reference sequence). This CDR3 is CASSLDLLPGGGSTEKLFF. In DNA, the CDR3 is TGTGCCAGCAGTTTGGACCTCCTACCAGGGGGTGGGAGTACTGAAAAACTGTTTTTT.

This clonotype came up a few times. This chain joins TRBV27 and TRBJ1-5, with TRBD1 identical over 7 bases. Germline CDR1 reads MNHEY; CDR2 reads SMNVEV (reference sequence). CDR3 length: 17 residues. V trimming: 2 bases; J trimming: 1 base; junction bases outside the gene matches: 8. For the CDR3, the DNA is TGTGCCAGCAGTTTAGCCCCCCCAGGGGGGAGCAATCAGCCCCAGCATTTT. Protein: CASSLAPPGGSNQPQHF.

This clonotype was seen more than once but under ten times. The gene calls are TRBV18 and TRBJ2-7, with TRBD2 matching over 10 bases. CDR3 length: 15 residues. Per the germline V gene, CDR1 is KGHSH and CDR2 is LQKENI. V shed 2 bases and J 2 bases; nucleotides not matched to a gene: 3. CDR3 region: CASSPGLAGAYEQYF. The CDR3 DNA follows: TGTGCCAGCTCACCAGGCCTAGCGGGGGCCTACGAGCAGTACTTC.

V and J are TRBV19 and TRBJ2-1, with TRBD2 identical over 7 bases. The CDR3 sequence is 16 residues long. From germline, CDR1 is LNHDA and CDR2 SQIVND (reference sequence). V lost 3 bases to trimming and J lost 1 base; unmatched junction nucleotides: 6. CDR3 loop: CASSILTSASYNEQFF. The CDR3 DNA reads TGTGCCAGTAGTATCCTAACTAGCGCTTCCTACAATGAGCAGTTCTTC. Using reference TRBV19 and TRBJ2-1 for the parts outside the CDR3, the full variable domain is DGGITQSPKYLFRKEGQNVTLSCEQNLNHDAMYWYRQDPGQGLRLIYYSQIVNDFQKGDIAEGYSVSREKKESFPLTVTSAQKNPTAFYLCASSILTSASYNEQFFGPGTRLTVL.

A single count supports this clonotype. The chain is built from TRBV6-2 or TRBV6-3 and TRBJ2-2, with D perhaps assigned TRBD1 or TRBD2 (5 bases each). Germline values: CDR1 MNHEY, CDR2 SVGEGT. V dropped 7 bases and J dropped 8 bases, with 20 bases sitting between them. This CDR3 is 15 amino acids long. The CDR3 nucleotides are TGTGCCAGCACGCCGAGGGGCAGGGTGATTGGGGAGCTGTTTTTT. This sequence encodes CASTPRGRVIGELFF.